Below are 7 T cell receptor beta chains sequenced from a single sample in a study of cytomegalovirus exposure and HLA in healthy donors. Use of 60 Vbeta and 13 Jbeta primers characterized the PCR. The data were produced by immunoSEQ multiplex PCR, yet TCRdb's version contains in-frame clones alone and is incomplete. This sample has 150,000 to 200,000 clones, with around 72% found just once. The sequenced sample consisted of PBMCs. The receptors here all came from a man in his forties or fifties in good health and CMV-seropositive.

Written as DNA, the CDR3 is TGTGCCAGCACTCGATCTTGGACAGGGGGGACCGGGGAGCTGTTTTTT. Amino acids: CASTRSWTGGTGELFF. This chain connects TRBV6-6 to TRBJ2-2, with 10 bases that match TRBD1. V gave up 7 bases and J gave up 5 bases; unmatched junction bases: 10. CDR3 length: 16 amino acids. Per the germline V gene, CDR1 is MNHNY and CDR2 is SVGAGI (reference sequence).

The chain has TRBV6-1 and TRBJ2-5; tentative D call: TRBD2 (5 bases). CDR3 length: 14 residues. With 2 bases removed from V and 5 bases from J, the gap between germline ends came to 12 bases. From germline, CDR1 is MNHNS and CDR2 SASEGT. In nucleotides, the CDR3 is TGTGCCAGCAGTGAAAACCGGAGGACGGAGACCCAGTACTTC. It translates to CASSENRRTETQYF.

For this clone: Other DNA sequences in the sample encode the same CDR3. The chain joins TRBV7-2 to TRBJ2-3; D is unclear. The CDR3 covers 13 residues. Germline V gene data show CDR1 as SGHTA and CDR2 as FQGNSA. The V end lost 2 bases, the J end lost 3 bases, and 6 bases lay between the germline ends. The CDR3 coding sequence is TGTGCCAGCAGCTTATACGGGACAGATACGCAGTATTTT. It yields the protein CASSLYGTDTQYF.

CDR3 loop: CASSQVEGPNYGYTF. CDR3 nucleotides: TGCGCCAGCAGCCAAGTGGAGGGTCCAAACTATGGCTACACCTTC. This sequence joins TRBV4-1 and TRBJ1-2; no clear D gene. From germline, CDR1 is MGHRA and CDR2 YSYEKL. This CDR3 is 15 amino acids long. The V end lost 1 base, the J end lost 2 bases, and 11 bases lay between the germline ends.

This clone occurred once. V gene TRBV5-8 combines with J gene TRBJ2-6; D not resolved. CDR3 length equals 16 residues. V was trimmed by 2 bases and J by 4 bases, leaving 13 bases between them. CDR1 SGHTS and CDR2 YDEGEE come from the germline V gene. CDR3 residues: CASSFSSITGANVLTF. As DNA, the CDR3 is TGTGCCAGCAGCTTTTCTAGTATTACGGGGGCCAACGTCCTGACTTTC.

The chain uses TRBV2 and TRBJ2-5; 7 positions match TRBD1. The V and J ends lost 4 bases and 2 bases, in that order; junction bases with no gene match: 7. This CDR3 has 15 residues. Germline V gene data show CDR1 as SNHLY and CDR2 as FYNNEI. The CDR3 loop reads CASSGTGPRQETQYF. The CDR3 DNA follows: TGTGCCAGCAGTGGGACAGGTCCGAGACAAGAGACCCAGTACTTC.

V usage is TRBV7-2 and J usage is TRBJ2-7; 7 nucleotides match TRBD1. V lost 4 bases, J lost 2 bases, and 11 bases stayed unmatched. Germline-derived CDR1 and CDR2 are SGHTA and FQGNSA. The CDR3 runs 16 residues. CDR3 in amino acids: CASSSKLQGVAYEQYF. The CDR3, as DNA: TGTGCCAGCAGCTCGAAACTTCAGGGGGTGGCCTACGAGCAGTACTTC.